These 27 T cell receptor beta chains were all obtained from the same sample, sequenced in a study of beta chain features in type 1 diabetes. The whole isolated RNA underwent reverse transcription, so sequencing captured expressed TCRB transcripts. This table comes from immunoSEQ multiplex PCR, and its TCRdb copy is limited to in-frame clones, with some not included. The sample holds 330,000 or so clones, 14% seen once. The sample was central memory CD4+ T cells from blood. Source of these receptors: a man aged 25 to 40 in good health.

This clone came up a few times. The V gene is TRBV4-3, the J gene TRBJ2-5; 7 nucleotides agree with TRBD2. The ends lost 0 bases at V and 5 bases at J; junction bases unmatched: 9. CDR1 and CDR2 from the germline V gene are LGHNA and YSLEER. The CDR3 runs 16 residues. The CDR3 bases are TGCGCCAGCAGCCAAGATTGGGCTAGCGGTGGGGAGACCCAGTACTTC. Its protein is CASSQDWASGGETQYF.

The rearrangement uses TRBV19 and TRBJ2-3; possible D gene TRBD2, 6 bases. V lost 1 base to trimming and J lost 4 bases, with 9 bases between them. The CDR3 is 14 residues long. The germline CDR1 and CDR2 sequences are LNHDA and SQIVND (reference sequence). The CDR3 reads CASSIVGGADTQYF. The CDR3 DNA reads TGTGCCAGTAGTATAGTGGGGGGTGCAGATACGCAGTATTTT. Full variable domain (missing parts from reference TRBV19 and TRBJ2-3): DGGITQSPKYLFRKEGQNVTLSCEQNLNHDAMYWYRQDPGQGLRLIYYSQIVNDFQKGDIAEGYSVSREKKESFPLTVTSAQKNPTAFYLCASSIVGGADTQYFGPGTRLTVL.

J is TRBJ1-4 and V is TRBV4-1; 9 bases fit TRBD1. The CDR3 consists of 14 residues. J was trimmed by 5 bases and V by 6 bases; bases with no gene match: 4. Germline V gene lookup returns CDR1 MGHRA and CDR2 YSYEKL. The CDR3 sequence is CASSAGQGNEKLFF. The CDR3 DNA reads TGCGCCAGCAGTGCGGGACAGGGAAATGAAAAACTGTTTTTT.

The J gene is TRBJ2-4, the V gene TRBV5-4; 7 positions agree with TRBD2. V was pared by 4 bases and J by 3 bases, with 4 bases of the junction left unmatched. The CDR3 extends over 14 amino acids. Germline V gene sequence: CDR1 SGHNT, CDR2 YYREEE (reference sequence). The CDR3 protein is CASSPTGGKNIQYF. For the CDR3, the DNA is TGTGCCAGCAGCCCAACGGGGGGCAAAAACATTCAGTACTTC.

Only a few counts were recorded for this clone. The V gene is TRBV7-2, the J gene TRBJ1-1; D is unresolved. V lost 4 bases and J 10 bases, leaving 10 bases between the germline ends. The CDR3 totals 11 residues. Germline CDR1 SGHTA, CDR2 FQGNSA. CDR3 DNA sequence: TGTGCCAGCAGCTCAGAGAAAGTAGCTTTCTTT. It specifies CASSSEKVAFF.

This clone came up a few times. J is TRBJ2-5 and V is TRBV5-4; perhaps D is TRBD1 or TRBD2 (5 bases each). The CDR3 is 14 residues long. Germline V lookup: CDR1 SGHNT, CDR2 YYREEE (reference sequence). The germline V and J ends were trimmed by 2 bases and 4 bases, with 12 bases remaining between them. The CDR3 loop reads CASSFSEGTETQYF. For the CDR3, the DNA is TGTGCCAGCAGCTTTAGTGAGGGGACAGAGACCCAGTACTTC.

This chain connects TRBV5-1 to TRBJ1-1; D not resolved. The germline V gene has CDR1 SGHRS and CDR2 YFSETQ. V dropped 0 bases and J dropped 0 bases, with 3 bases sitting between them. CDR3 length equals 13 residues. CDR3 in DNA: TGCGCCAGCAGCTTGGATGTGAACACTGAAGCTTTCTTT. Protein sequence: CASSLDVNTEAFF.

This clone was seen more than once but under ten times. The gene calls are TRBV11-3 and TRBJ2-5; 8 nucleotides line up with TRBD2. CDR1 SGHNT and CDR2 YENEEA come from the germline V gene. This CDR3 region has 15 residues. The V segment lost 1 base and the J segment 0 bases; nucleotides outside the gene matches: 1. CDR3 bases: TGTGCCAGCAGCTTAGCGGGAGGGTACCAAGAGACCCAGTACTTC. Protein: CASSLAGGYQETQYF.

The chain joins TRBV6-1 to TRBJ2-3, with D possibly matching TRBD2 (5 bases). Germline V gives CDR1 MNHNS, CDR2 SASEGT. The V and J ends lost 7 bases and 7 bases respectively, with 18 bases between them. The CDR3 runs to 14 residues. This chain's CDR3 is CASTPYGIGNTQYF. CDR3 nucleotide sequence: TGTGCCAGCACTCCTTACGGGATAGGGAATACGCAGTATTTT.

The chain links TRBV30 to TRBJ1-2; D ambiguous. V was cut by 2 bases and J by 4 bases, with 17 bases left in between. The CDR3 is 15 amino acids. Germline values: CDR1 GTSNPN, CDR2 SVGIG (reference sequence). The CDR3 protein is CAWSNSRLSSYGYTF. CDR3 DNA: TGTGCCTGGAGTAACAGCAGGTTATCGAGCTATGGCTACACCTTC.

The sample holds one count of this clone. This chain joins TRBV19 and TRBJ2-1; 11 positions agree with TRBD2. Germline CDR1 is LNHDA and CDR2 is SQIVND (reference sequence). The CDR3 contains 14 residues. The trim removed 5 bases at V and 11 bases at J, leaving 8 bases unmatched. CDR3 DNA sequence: TGTGCCAGTAGTGAGGGGACTAGCGGAATAAAGCAGTTCTTC. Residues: CASSEGTSGIKQFF. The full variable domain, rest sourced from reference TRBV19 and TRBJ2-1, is DGGITQSPKYLFRKEGQNVTLSCEQNLNHDAMYWYRQDPGQGLRLIYYSQIVNDFQKGDIAEGYSVSREKKESFPLTVTSAQKNPTAFYLCASSEGTSGIKQFFGPGTRLTVL.

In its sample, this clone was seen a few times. CDR3 sequence (DNA): TGTGCCAGCCCCCCCCACGAGCAGTACGTC. Amino acid sequence: CASPPHEQYV. The rearrangement links TRBV21-1 to TRBJ2-7. TRBV21-1 is a listed pseudogene. The CDR3 totals 10 residues.

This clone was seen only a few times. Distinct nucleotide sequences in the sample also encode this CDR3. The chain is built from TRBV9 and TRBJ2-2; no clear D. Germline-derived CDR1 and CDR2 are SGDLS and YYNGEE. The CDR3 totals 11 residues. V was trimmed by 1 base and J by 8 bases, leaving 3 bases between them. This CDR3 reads CASSVTGELFF. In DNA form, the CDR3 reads TGTGCCAGCAGCGTAACTGGGGAGCTGTTTTTT. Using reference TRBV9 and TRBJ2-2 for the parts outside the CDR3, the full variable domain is DSGVTQTPKHLITATGQRVTLRCSPRSGDLSVYWYQQSLDQGLQFLIQYYNGEERAKGNILERFSAQQFPDLHSELNLSSLELGDSALYFCASSVTGELFFGEGSRLTVL.

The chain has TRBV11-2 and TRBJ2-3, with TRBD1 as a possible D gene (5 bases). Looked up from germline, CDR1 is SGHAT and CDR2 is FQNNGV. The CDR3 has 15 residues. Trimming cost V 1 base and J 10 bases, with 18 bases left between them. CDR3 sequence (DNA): TGTGCCAGCAGCTTAGGGACATTCGGGCCTAGGCCGCAGTATTTT. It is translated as CASSLGTFGPRPQYF. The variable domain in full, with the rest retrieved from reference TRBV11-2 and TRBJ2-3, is EAGVAQSPRYKIIEKRQSVAFWCNPISGHATLYWYQQILGQGPKLLIQFQNNGVVDDSQLPKDRFSAERLKGVDSTLKIQPAKLEDSAVYLCASSLGTFGPRPQYFGPGTRLTVL.

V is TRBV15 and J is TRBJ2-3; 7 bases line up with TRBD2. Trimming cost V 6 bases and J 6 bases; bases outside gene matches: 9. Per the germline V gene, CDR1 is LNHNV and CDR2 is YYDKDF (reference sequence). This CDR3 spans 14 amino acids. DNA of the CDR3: TGTGCCACCAGGCCAACCGGGGGGACTGATACGCAGTATTTT. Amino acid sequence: CATRPTGGTDTQYF.

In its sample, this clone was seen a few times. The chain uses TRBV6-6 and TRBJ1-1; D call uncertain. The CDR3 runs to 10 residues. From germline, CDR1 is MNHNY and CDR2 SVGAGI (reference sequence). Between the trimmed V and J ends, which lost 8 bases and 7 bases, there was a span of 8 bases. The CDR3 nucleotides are TGTGCCAGCGGAACGAATGAAGCTTTCTTT. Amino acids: CASGTNEAFF.

CDR3: CASSPPNRESPGANVLTF. Here the CDR3 DNA reads TGTGCCAGCAGTCCTCCTAACAGGGAAAGCCCTGGGGCCAACGTCCTGACTTTC. V is TRBV27 and J is TRBJ2-6; a possible D gene is TRBD1 (6 bases). This CDR3 region has 18 residues. The V gene's germline CDR1 is MNHEY and CDR2 SMNVEV (reference sequence). V was clipped by 5 bases and J by 2 bases, with 19 bases between them.

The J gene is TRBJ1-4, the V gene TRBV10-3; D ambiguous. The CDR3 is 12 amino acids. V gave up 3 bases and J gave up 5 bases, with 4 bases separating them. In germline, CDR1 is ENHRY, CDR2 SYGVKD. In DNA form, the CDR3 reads TGTGCCATCAGTGAAAGAAATGAAAAACTGTTTTTT. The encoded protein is CAISERNEKLFF.

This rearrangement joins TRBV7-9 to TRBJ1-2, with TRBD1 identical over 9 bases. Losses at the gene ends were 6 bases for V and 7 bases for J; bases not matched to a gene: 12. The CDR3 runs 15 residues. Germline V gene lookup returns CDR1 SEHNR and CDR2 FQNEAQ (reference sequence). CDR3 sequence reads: CASSVERLQGAGYTF. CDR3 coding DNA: TGTGCCAGCAGTGTAGAACGGTTACAGGGGGCTGGCTACACCTTC.

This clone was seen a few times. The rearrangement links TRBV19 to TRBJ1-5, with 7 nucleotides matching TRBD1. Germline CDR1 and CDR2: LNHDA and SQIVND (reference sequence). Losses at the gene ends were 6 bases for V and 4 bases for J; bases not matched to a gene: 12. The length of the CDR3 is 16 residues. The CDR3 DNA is TGTGCCAGTAGCGATCCCGGGACAGCGTGGAATCAGCCCCAGCATTTT. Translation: CASSDPGTAWNQPQHF. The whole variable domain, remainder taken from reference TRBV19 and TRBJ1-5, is DGGITQSPKYLFRKEGQNVTLSCEQNLNHDAMYWYRQDPGQGLRLIYYSQIVNDFQKGDIAEGYSVSREKKESFPLTVTSAQKNPTAFYLCASSDPGTAWNQPQHFGDGTRLSIL.

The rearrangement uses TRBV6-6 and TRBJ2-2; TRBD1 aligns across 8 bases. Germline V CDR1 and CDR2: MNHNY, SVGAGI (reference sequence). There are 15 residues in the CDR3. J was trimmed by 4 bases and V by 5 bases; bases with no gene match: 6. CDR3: CASSHQGASTGELFF. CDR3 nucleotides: TGTGCCAGCAGTCATCAGGGGGCGTCCACCGGGGAGCTGTTTTTT.

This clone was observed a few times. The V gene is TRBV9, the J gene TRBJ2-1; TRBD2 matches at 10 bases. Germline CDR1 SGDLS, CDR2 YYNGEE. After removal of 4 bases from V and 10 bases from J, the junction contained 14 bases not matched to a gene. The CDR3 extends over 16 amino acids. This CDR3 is CASSSNTGLALGEQFF. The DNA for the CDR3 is TGTGCCAGCAGCTCAAATACGGGACTAGCGCTAGGAGAGCAGTTCTTC. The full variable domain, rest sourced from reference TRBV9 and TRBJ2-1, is DSGVTQTPKHLITATGQRVTLRCSPRSGDLSVYWYQQSLDQGLQFLIQYYNGEERAKGNILERFSAQQFPDLHSELNLSSLELGDSALYFCASSSNTGLALGEQFFGPGTRLTVL.

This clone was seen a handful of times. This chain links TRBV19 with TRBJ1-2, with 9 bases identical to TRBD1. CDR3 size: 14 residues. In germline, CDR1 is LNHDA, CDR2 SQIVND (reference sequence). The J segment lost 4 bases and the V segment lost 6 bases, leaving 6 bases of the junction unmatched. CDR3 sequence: CASSQGTGIYGYTF. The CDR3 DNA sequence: TGTGCCAGTAGCCAAGGGACAGGGATCTATGGCTACACCTTC. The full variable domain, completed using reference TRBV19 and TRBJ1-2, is DGGITQSPKYLFRKEGQNVTLSCEQNLNHDAMYWYRQDPGQGLRLIYYSQIVNDFQKGDIAEGYSVSREKKESFPLTVTSAQKNPTAFYLCASSQGTGIYGYTFGSGTRLTVV.

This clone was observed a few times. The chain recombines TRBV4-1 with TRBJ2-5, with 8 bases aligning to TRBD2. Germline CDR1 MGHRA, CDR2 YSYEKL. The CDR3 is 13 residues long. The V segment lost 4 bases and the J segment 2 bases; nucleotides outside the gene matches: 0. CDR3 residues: CASSPGGQETQYF. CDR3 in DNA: TGCGCCAGCAGCCCGGGGGGGCAAGAGACCCAGTACTTC.

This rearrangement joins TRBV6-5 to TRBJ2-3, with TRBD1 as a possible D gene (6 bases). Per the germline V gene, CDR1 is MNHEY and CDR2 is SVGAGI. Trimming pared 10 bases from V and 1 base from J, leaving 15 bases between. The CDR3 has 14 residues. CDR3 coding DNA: TGTGCCACATATCCCTCAGGGGGCACAGATACGCAGTATTTT. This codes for CATYPSGGTDTQYF.

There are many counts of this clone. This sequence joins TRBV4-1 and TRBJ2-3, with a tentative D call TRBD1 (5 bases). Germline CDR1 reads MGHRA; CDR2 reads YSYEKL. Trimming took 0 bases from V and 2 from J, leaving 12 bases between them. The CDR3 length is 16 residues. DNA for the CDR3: TGCGCCAGCAGCCAAGATGAAGGGGTCACCACAGATACGCAGTATTTT. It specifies CASSQDEGVTTDTQYF.

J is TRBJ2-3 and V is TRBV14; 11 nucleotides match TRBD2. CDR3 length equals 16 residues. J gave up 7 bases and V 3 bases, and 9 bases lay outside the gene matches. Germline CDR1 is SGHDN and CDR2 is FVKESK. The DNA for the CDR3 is TGTGCCAGCAGCCATAGCGGGAGGGCCTTCCTAAATACGCAGTATTTT. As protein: CASSHSGRAFLNTQYF. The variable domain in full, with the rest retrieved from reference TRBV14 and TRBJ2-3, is EAGVTQFPSHSVIEKGQTVTLRCDPISGHDNLYWYRRVMGKEIKFLLHFVKESKQDESGMPNNRFLAERTGGTYSTLKVQPAELEDSGVYFCASSHSGRAFLNTQYFGPGTRLTVL.